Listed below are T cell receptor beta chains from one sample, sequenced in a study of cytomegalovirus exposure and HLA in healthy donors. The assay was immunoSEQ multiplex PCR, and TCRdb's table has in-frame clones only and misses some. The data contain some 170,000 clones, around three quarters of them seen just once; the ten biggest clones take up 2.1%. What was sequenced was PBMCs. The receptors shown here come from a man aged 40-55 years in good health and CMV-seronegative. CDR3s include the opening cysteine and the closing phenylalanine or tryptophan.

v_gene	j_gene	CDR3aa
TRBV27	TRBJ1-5	CASSKIGTPNQPQHF
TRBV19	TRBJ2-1	CASSIEAGRYNEQFF
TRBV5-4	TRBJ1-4	CASSLGAGGEKLFF
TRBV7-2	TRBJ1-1	CASSEHRLPSTEAFF
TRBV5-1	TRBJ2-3	CASTDSGNPTDTQYF
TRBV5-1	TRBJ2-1	CASSLAGLAGALDEQFF
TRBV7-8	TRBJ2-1	CASSLAGDRFDEQFF
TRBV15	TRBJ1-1	CATSRPPDRGYTEAFF
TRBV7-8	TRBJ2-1	CASTQRASGYNEQFF
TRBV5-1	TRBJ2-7	CASSLGTANLISRQYF
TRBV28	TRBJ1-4	CASSPRTAPTNEKLFF
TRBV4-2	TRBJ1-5	CASSQGDRPNQPQHF
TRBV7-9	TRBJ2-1	CASSPPQRDWGEQFF
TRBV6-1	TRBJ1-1	CASRGGPTGTEAFF
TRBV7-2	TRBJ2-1	CASSFGTSWFF
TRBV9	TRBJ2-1	CASSVDLSDEQFF
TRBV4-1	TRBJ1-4	CASSPRLATNEKLFF
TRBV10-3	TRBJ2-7	CAISWDRSYEQYF
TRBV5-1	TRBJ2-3	CASSPGHSTDTQYF
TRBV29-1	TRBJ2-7	CSVVASGRTSSYEQYF
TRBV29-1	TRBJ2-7	CSVVSSPGYEQYF
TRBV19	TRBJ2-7	CARLYLGTIHEQYF